The present entry profiles one T cell receptor beta chain with its context. This specimen belongs to a study of blood T cell repertoires in COVID-19. Study as a whole: The origin of the acute and convalescent COVID-19 samples was the United States, Italy and Spain.

The V gene's germline CDR1 is SGDLS and CDR2 YYNGEE. The V end lost 3 bases, the J end lost 10 bases, and 25 bases lay between the germline ends. The CDR3 runs 16 residues. Clones were read by immunoSEQ multiplex PCR, and TCRdb kept only the in-frame ones, dropping some. This table holds fewer than 250,000 clones, around nine tenths found once. Sequenced sample: peripheral blood. This receptor was obtained from a woman in her sixties or seventies with acute or convalescent COVID-19. This rearrangement joins TRBV9 to TRBJ1-2; D perhaps matches TRBD1 (5 bases). The CDR3: CASSDGRGVQESLYTF. The CDR3 DNA is TGTGCCAGCAGCGACGGGCGGGGGGTACAGGAAAGTCTCTACACCTTC.